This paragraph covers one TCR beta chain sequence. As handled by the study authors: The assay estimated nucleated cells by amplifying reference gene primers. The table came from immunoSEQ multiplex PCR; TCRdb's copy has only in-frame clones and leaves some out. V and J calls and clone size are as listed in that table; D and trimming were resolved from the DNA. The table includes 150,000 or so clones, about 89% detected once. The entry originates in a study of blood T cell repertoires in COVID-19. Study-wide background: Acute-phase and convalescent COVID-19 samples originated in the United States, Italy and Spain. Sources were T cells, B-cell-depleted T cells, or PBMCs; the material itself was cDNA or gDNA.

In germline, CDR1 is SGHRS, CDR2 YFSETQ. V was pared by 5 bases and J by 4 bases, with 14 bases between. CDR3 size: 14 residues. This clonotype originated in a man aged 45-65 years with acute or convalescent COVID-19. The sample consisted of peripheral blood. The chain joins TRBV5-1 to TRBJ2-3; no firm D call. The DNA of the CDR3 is TGCGCCAGCAGTGCGCCCGGAGTGTCAGATACGCAGTATTTT. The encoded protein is CASSAPGVSDTQYF.